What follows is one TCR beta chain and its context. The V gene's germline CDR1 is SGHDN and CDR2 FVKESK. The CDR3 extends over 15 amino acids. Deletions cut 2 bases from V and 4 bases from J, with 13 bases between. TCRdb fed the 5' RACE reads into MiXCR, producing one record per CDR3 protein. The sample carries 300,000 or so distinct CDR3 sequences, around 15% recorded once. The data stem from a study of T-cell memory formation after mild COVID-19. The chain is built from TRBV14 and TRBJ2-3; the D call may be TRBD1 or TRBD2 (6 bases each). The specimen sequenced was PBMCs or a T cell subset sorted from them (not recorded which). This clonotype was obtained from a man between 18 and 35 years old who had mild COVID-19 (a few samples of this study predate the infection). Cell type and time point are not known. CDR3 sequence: CASSQIPGAADTQYF. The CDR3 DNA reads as TGTGCCAGCAGCCAAATCCCGGGGGCCGCAGATACGCAGTATTTT.